The 16 T cell receptor beta chains below were found in one sample sequenced in a study of hypomethylating agent response in myelodysplastic syndrome. Some clones are missing from TCRdb's copy, which holds only in-frame ones; the method was immunoSEQ multiplex PCR. This table holds about 5,400 clones, roughly 90% found once. This material consisted of bone marrow, taken before or after starting hypomethylating agent treatment for myelodysplastic syndrome (not recorded which). The source of these receptors is a human donor with myelodysplastic syndrome.

This chain links TRBV7-9 with TRBJ2-5; 7 bases are shared with TRBD1. J lost 5 bases, V lost 6 bases, and 9 bases had no gene match. Germline CDR1 SEHNR, CDR2 FQNEAQ (reference sequence). This CDR3 contains 14 residues. CDR3 protein: CASSRRTGAETQYF. The CDR3 DNA follows: TGTGCCAGCAGTCGAAGGACAGGCGCGGAGACCCAGTACTTC.

The V call is TRBV28, the J call TRBJ1-2; possibly TRBD1 for D (5 bases). This CDR3 is 12 amino acids long. V was pared by 3 bases and J by 5 bases, with 7 bases between. The germline gives CDR1 MDHEN, CDR2 SYDVKM. As DNA, the CDR3 is TGTGCCAGCAGTTTGGAGGGGTATGGCTACACCTTC. The encoded protein is CASSLEGYGYTF.

This sequence joins TRBV7-2 and TRBJ1-2; D uncertain. V shed 5 bases and J shed 2 bases, with 12 bases lying between them. The germline V gene has CDR1 SGHTA and CDR2 FQGNSA. This CDR3 region has 14 residues. The CDR3, as DNA: TGTGCCAGCAGCATTCAGATTTCCAACTATGGCTACACCTTC. Translated, it gives CASSIQISNYGYTF.

This clone was detected only a few times. V gene TRBV21-1 combines with J gene TRBJ1-2. TRBV21-1 is described as a pseudogene. The CDR3 totals 12 residues. As DNA, the CDR3 is TGTGCCAGCAGTGGGGGGGTGTATGGCTACACCTTC. Amino acids: CASSGGVYGYTF.

The V gene is TRBV5-6, the J gene TRBJ2-2; D ambiguous. The V gene's germline CDR1 is SGHDT and CDR2 YYEEEE. The CDR3 covers 16 residues. V dropped 2 bases and J dropped 3 bases, with 14 bases sitting between them. The CDR3 loop reads CASSFSGTRYTGELFF. The CDR3 DNA sequence: TGTGCCAGCAGCTTTTCTGGTACGAGGTACACCGGGGAGCTGTTTTTT.

The chain employs TRBV18 and TRBJ2-7; 8 bases are shared with TRBD1. This CDR3 is 13 amino acids long. V shed 3 bases and J 4 bases; nucleotides not matched to a gene: 2. Germline loops: CDR1 KGHSH, CDR2 LQKENI. CDR3 sequence reads: CASSPGQDYEQYV. In nucleotides, the CDR3 is TGTGCCAGCTCACCGGGACAGGATTACGAGCAGTACGTC.

Judged by abundance, this clone is medium-sized (0.01 to 0.1%). The CDR3 loop is CSARLGYEQYF. CDR3 DNA sequence: TGCAGTGCTAGATTGGGCTACGAGCAGTACTTC. The chain uses TRBV20-1 and TRBJ2-7; the D is unclear. Germline V gene lookup returns CDR1 DFQATT and CDR2 SNEGSKA (reference sequence). V lost 2 bases, J lost 3 bases, and 5 bases lay in between. The CDR3 consists of 11 residues.

The chain joins TRBV29-1 to TRBJ2-3, with 8 bases aligning to TRBD2. The J segment lost 5 bases and the V segment lost 8 bases, leaving 12 bases of the junction unmatched. The CDR3 extends over 14 amino acids. From germline, CDR1 is SQVTM and CDR2 ANQGSEA. CDR3 region: CSTSSGGEGDTQYF. The CDR3 bases are TGCAGCACGTCGTCGGGGGGGGAAGGAGATACGCAGTATTTT.

The V gene is TRBV28, the J gene TRBJ2-7; TRBD1 matches at 11 bases. Per germline, CDR1 MDHEN and CDR2 SYDVKM. J lost 5 bases, V lost 3 bases, and 3 bases had no gene match. The CDR3 loop spans 14 amino acids. The CDR3 region is CASSFGQGADEQYV. CDR3 sequence (DNA): TGTGCCAGCAGTTTTGGACAGGGGGCCGACGAGCAGTACGTC.

The rearrangement links TRBV11-3 to TRBJ2-7, with D unresolved. This CDR3 is 12 amino acids long. The V gene's germline CDR1 is SGHNT and CDR2 YENEEA. V lost 3 bases and J 1 base, leaving 4 bases between the germline ends. This chain's CDR3 is CASSFGSYEQYF. CDR3 DNA: TGTGCCAGCAGCTTCGGGTCCTACGAGCAGTACTTC.

The V call is TRBV7-3, the J call TRBJ2-2; the match to TRBD2 covers 10 bases. This CDR3 has 16 residues. Germline-derived CDR1 and CDR2 are SGHTA and FQGTGA. J was trimmed by 3 bases and V by 4 bases; bases with no gene match: 5. The CDR3 protein is CASSSLLAGDTGELFF. CDR3 bases: TGTGCCAGCAGCTCCCTTCTAGCGGGAGACACCGGGGAGCTGTTTTTT.

The chain has TRBV9 and TRBJ2-5; tentatively, D is TRBD2 (5 bases). V was pared by 0 bases and J by 0 bases, with 12 bases between. Germline values: CDR1 SGDLS, CDR2 YYNGEE. This CDR3 is built from 16 residues. The CDR3 bases are TGTGCCAGCAGCGTAGGGTCGAGGAGGTACCAAGAGACCCAGTACTTC. Its translation: CASSVGSRRYQETQYF.

This chain uses TRBV11-2 with TRBJ2-7, with 11 bases that match TRBD2. J lost 6 bases, V lost 4 bases, and 14 bases had no gene match. Germline assignment: CDR1 SGHAT and CDR2 FQNNGV. The CDR3 loop spans 17 amino acids. CDR3 nucleotide sequence: TGTGCCAGCAGCTACCGGGGGGTAGCGGGAGGGCCATCCGAGCAGTACTTC. This sequence encodes CASSYRGVAGGPSEQYF.

The V gene is TRBV29-1, the J gene TRBJ2-1, with TRBD2 matching over 8 bases. CDR3 size: 14 residues. V shed 2 bases, J shed 7 bases, and the junction held 7 bases outside the gene matches. CDR1 is SQVTM and CDR2 is ANQGSEA in the germline V gene. The CDR3 DNA reads TGCAGCGTTGAAAATGGACTAGCAAGGAATGAGCAGTTCTTC. Its translation: CSVENGLARNEQFF.

The chain uses TRBV5-1 and TRBJ2-6, with 7 positions matching TRBD2. The CDR3 covers 15 residues. Per germline, CDR1 SGHRS and CDR2 YFSETQ. V shed 4 bases, J shed 2 bases, and the junction held 3 bases outside the gene matches. The DNA for the CDR3 is TGCGCCAGCAGCGCGGGGGATGCTGGGGCCAACGTCCTGACTTTC. Translating it yields CASSAGDAGANVLTF.

The gene calls are TRBV6-1 and TRBJ1-1; D unresolved. The germline V gene encodes CDR1 MNHNS and CDR2 SASEGT. The CDR3 is made up of 13 amino acids. V shed 7 bases and J shed 2 bases, with 11 bases lying between them. CDR3 in amino acids: CASKSPENTEAFF. CDR3 coding DNA: TGTGCCAGCAAATCCCCGGAAAACACTGAAGCTTTCTTT.